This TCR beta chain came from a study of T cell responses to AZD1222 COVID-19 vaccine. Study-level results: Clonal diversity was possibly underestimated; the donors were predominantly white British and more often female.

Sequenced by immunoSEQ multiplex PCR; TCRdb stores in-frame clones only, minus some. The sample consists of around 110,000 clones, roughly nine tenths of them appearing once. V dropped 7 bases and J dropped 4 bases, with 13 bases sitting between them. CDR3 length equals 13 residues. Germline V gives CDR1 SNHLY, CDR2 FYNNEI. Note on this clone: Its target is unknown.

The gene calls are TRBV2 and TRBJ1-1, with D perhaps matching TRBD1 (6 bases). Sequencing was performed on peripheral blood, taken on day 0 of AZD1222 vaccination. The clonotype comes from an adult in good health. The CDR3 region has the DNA TGTGCCAGCAATAGCCCAGGGGCCACTGAAGCTTTCTTT. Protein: CASNSPGATEAFF.